Below, one TCR beta chain is given with its context. Regions amplified from RNA transcripts were the TCR beta CDR3 regions. First-round RT-PCR targeting the TCR CDR3 was performed with the HTBI primer set. From the multiplex PCR reads, TCRdb called clonotypes with MiXCR, one entry per CDR3 protein. The sample lists about 380,000 distinct CDR3 sequences; roughly 12% were seen once. The CDR3 totals 16 residues. The V gene's germline CDR1 is PRHDT and CDR2 FYEKMQ (reference sequence). Trimming cost V 0 bases and J 2 bases, with 14 bases left between them. Disease duration under 2 months; hyperthyroidism patients were aged 18 to 65. Clinical symptoms, serum thyroxine, TRAb, thyroid ultrasound and orbital computed tomography informed diagnoses. The blood sample was taken at first hyperthyroidism diagnosis, before any ophthalmopathy symptoms. The sample comes from a study of T cells in Graves' hyperthyroidism and ophthalmopathy.

The sample taken for sequencing was blood. This clonotype was obtained from a man aged 25-45 years with Graves' hyperthyroidism that later progressed to Graves' ophthalmopathy. This chain joins TRBV13 and TRBJ2-7; D may match TRBD1 or TRBD2 (5 bases each). In DNA, the CDR3 is TGTGCCAGCAGCTTAGGCGGGACCCCGAATCCCTACGAGCAGTACTTC. Amino acid sequence: CASSLGGTPNPYEQYF.